These T cell receptor beta chains were read from a single sample in a study of blood T cell repertoires in COVID-19. Sequencing was performed with immunoSEQ multiplex PCR; in TCRdb, only in-frame clones are kept and a portion is missing. The profile covers 95,000 to 100,000 clones, with roughly 92% appearing a single time and 5.7% taken by the ten largest. The source material was peripheral blood. The receptor source for this set is a man between 50 and 59 years old with active COVID-19. The CDR3 runs from the conserved cysteine through the conserved F or W. The D gene is left open where the match is weak. Some rows have no size entry. The others give once, few or many, or a class for an expanded clone.

>TRBJ2-1|-|TRBV2|14|-
CASIGGKTADEQFF
TGTGCCAGCATCGGAGGGAAGACCGCGGATGAGCAGTTCTTC
>TRBJ2-2|-|TRBV7-9|14|-
CASSLDSYTGELFF
TGTGCCAGCAGCTTAGACAGCTACACCGGGGAGCTGTTTTTT
>TRBJ2-1|-|TRBV19|14|TRBD1
CASSLTGGHNEQFF
TGTGCCAGTAGTCTGACAGGGGGCCACAATGAGCAGTTCTTC
>TRBJ1-1|few|TRBV6-5|14|-
CASSYSRQVGEAFF
TGTGCCAGCAGTTACTCACGACAGGTAGGCGAAGCTTTCTTT
>TRBJ2-7|-|TRBV27|16|-
CASSLGFGAGQREQYF
TGTGCCAGCAGTTTAGGGTTTGGGGCAGGCCAAAGGGAGCAGTACTTC
>TRBJ2-5|-|TRBV7-7|17|TRBD2
CASSLGPSGSGGETQYF
TGTGCCAGCAGCTTAGGGCCTAGCGGGAGTGGAGGAGAGACCCAGTACTTC
>TRBJ1-2|-|TRBV29-1|12|-
CSVRGSNYGYTF
TGCAGCGTCAGGGGAAGTAACTATGGCTACACCTTC
>TRBJ2-2|-|TRBV6-4|16|TRBD1
CASSDRGQTNTGELFF
TGTGCCAGCAGTGACCGGGGACAGACGAACACCGGGGAGCTGTTTTTT
>TRBJ1-5|-|TRBV7-9|14|TRBD1
CASSSGTDQEAQHF
TGTGCCAGCAGCTCCGGGACAGATCAGGAGGCCCAGCATTTT
>TRBJ2-7|-|TRBV5-3|15|-
CARSCTETTPREQYF
TGTGCCAGAAGTTGTACAGAGACCACCCCGAGAGAGCAGTACTTC
>TRBJ2-7|-|TRBV6-6|16|TRBD1
CASSYEGASPSYEQYF
TGTGCCAGCAGTTACGAGGGGGCCAGTCCCAGCTACGAGCAGTACTTC
>TRBJ2-3|once|TRBV5-4|14|-
CASSPTPGTDTQYF
TGTGCCAGCAGCCCGACCCCCGGGACAGATACGCAGTATTTT
>TRBJ2-7|few|TRBV5-1|14|-
CASSFGPQGTEQYF
TGCGCCAGCAGCTTCGGTCCACAGGGAACCGAGCAGTACTTC
>TRBJ1-3|-|TRBV6-5|13|-
CASRPSSGNTIYF
TGTGCCAGCAGACCTAGCTCTGGAAACACCATATATTTT
>TRBJ1-1|once|TRBV27|14|-
CASSQYRRNTEAFF
TGTGCCAGCAGCCAGTACCGGAGGAACACTGAAGCTTTCTTT
>TRBJ2-7|few|TRBV4-2|15|-
CASSQVWGQSYEQYF
TGTGCCAGCAGCCAAGTCTGGGGGCAGTCCTACGAGCAGTACTTC
>TRBJ1-6|-|TRBV15|15|TRBD1
CATSREATGGTALHF
TGTGCCACCAGCAGAGAGGCGACAGGGGGTACGGCCCTCCACTTT
>TRBJ2-5|few|TRBV5-4|13|-
CASSTGTRETQYF
TGTGCCAGCAGCACTGGGACAAGGGAGACCCAGTACTTC
>TRBJ1-5|-|TRBV7-2|15|TRBD1
CASSFAGGSNQPQHF
TGTGCCAGCAGCTTTGCAGGGGGGAGCAATCAGCCCCAGCATTTT
>TRBJ1-4|-|TRBV28|14|-
CASSFRASDEKLFF
TGTGCCAGCAGTTTCAGGGCCTCGGATGAAAAACTGTTTTTT
>TRBJ2-1|-|TRBV7-9|16|-
CASRPRLANLDNEQFF
TGTGCCAGCAGACCTAGGCTAGCGAACCTCGACAATGAGCAGTTCTTC
>TRBJ2-1|-|TRBV7-3|18|-
CASSLSPLWGEAYNEQFF
TGTGCCAGCAGCTTATCTCCATTATGGGGGGAGGCCTACAATGAGCAGTTCTTC
>TRBJ2-1|-|TRBV28|11|-
CASSSFHEQFF
TGTGCCAGCAGTTCGTTCCATGAGCAGTTCTTC